The T cell receptor beta chain under discussion was sequenced for a study of identical twins. TCRdb analysed the 5' RACE reads with MiXCR anew, one entry per CDR3 protein. The sample lists about 690,000 distinct CDR3 sequences; around 6% were seen once. Germline CDR1 and CDR2: MNHEY and SVGEGT. Trimming cost V 6 bases and J 1 base, with 16 bases left between them. The CDR3 has 16 amino acids. The material sequenced was naive T cells sorted from blood. J is TRBJ2-1 and V is TRBV6-2 or TRBV6-3; D is ambiguous. This clonotype originated in a man between 18 and 29 years old in good health. DNA of the CDR3: TGTGCCAGCAGCGAAACAGAGAACCTGTCCTACAATGAGCAGTTCTTC. Its protein is CASSETENLSYNEQFF.